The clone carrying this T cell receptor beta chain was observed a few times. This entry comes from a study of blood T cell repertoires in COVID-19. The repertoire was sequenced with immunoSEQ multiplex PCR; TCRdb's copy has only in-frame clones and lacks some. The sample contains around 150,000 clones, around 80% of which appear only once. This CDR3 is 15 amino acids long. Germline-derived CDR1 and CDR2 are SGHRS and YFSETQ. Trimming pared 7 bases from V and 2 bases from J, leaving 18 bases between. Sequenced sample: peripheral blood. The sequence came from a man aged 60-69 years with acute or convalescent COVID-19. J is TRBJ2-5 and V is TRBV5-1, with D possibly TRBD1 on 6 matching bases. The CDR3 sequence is CASDMTGYSQETQYF. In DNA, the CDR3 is TGCGCCAGCGACATGACAGGATACTCTCAAGAGACCCAGTACTTC.